The 21 T cell receptor beta chains given below trace back to one sample, sequenced in a study of T cell responses to AZD1222 COVID-19 vaccine. The protocol was immunoSEQ multiplex PCR, while the TCRdb copy is restricted to in-frame clones and leaves out a portion. Of about 140,000 clones detected, 92% appear once; the ten largest clones hold about 3.7%. This specimen consisted of peripheral blood, obtained on day 0 of AZD1222 vaccination. Receptors were obtained from an adult in good health.

This clone appeared a single time. The chain is built from TRBV18 and TRBJ1-5; no clear D gene. Germline CDR1 KGHSH, CDR2 LQKENI. V was shortened by 6 bases and J by 1 base, with 10 bases between the two germline ends. The CDR3 loop spans 14 amino acids. CDR3 coding DNA: TGTGCCAGCTCTGCACTCGACAGCAATCAGCCCCAGCATTTT. This sequence encodes CASSALDSNQPQHF.

V and J are TRBV7-2 and TRBJ1-3; tentative D call: TRBD1 (6 bases). The CDR3 runs 16 residues. Trimming stripped 5 bases from V and 0 bases from J, with 14 bases between. Germline V lookup: CDR1 SGHTA, CDR2 FQGNSA. CDR3 coding DNA: TGTGCCAGCAGCCTAGGACAGCCGATCTCTGGAAACACCATATATTTT. This codes for CASSLGQPISGNTIYF.

The V gene is TRBV5-4, the J gene TRBJ2-1; TRBD2 agrees at 9 bases. Germline loops: CDR1 SGHNT, CDR2 YYREEE (reference sequence). V trimming: 4 bases; J trimming: 5 bases; junction bases outside the gene matches: 7. This CDR3 is 15 amino acids long. CDR3 region: CASSEPGLANNEQFF. The CDR3 nucleotides are TGTGCCAGCAGCGAACCGGGACTAGCAAACAATGAGCAGTTCTTC.

CDR3 bases: TGTGCCAGCAGCTTGGAACTAGCGGGAGAAGGCGGGGAGCTGTTTTTT. Residues: CASSLELAGEGGELFF. The chain is built from TRBV5-4 and TRBJ2-2; TRBD2 matches 11 bases. The CDR3 consists of 16 residues. Trimming cost V 0 bases and J 7 bases; bases outside gene matches: 5. The germline V gene encodes CDR1 SGHNT and CDR2 YYREEE (reference sequence).

The rearrangement links TRBV19 to TRBJ2-2, with D possibly being TRBD2 (5 bases). CDR1 and CDR2 (germline): LNHDA, SQIVND (reference sequence). The CDR3 has 14 residues. V lost 6 bases and J lost 5, with 13 bases in between. The CDR3 sequence: CASSNTGNTGELFF. The CDR3 coding sequence is TGTGCCAGTAGCAATACGGGGAATACCGGGGAGCTGTTTTTT.

The genes are TRBV29-1 and TRBJ1-1; no firm D call. V shed 7 bases and J shed 1 base, with 13 bases lying between them. The CDR3 totals 13 residues. The germline gives CDR1 SQVTM, CDR2 ANQGSEA. The CDR3: CSAEETANTEAFF. DNA for the CDR3: TGCAGCGCCGAGGAAACGGCGAACACTGAAGCTTTCTTT. Variable domain in full (rest from reference TRBV29-1 and TRBJ1-1): SAVISQKPSRDICQRGTSLTIQCQVDSQVTMMFWYRQQPGQSLTLIATANQGSEATYESGFVIDKFPISRPNLTFSTLTVSNMSPEDSSIYLCSAEETANTEAFFGQGTRLTVV.

The chain uses TRBV6-2 or TRBV6-3 and TRBJ2-7; no definite D call. Germline CDR1 reads MNHEY; CDR2 reads SVGEGT. Deletions cut 6 bases from V and 2 bases from J, with 11 bases between. The CDR3 is 13 amino acids. CDR3 in amino acids: CASSRTATYEQYF. The CDR3, as DNA: TGTGCCAGCAGCCGGACGGCCACCTACGAGCAGTACTTC.

This clone was recorded only once. The chain is built from TRBV18 and TRBJ2-5; D ambiguous. The V and J ends lost 1 base and 5 bases respectively, with 8 bases between them. Germline CDR1 and CDR2: KGHSH and LQKENI. The CDR3 is made up of 13 amino acids. The CDR3 here is CASSPLVFETQYF. The CDR3 nucleotides are TGTGCCAGCTCACCACTGGTTTTCGAGACCCAGTACTTC.

The rearrangement joins TRBV24-1 to TRBJ2-1; TRBD2 aligns across 9 bases. CDR1 and CDR2 (germline): KGHDR, SFDVKD. The CDR3 loop spans 16 amino acids. V gave up 5 bases and J gave up 2 bases; unmatched junction bases: 6. The CDR3 protein is CATSALGLAPYNEQFF. CDR3 DNA sequence: TGTGCCACCAGTGCCCTGGGACTAGCCCCCTACAATGAGCAGTTCTTC.

The rearrangement joins TRBV6-5 to TRBJ1-5; tentative D call: TRBD1 (6 bases). Trimming stripped 2 bases from V and 6 bases from J, with 11 bases between. The CDR3 is 14 amino acids. Germline CDR1 MNHEY, CDR2 SVGAGI. CDR3 in amino acids: CASSYGRGGQPQHF. The CDR3 nucleotides read TGTGCCAGCAGTTACGGGAGGGGGGGTCAGCCCCAGCATTTT.

This clone was observed once. The chain employs TRBV9 and TRBJ1-4, with 7 positions matching TRBD1. CDR3 size: 21 residues. Germline V gene sequence: CDR1 SGDLS, CDR2 YYNGEE. Trimming took 4 bases from V and 0 from J; bases not matched to a gene: 21. The CDR3 bases are TGTGCCAGCAGCTTAGGGGGCTTGCGGGGCGCTCAGGGAGCAACTAATGAAAAACTGTTTTTT. Residues: CASSLGGLRGAQGATNEKLFF.

The chain combines TRBV3-1 (or the pseudogene TRBV3-2) with TRBJ1-2; possible D gene TRBD1, 5 bases. There are 16 residues in the CDR3. The ends were cut back, 0 bases at V and 7 bases at J, with 18 bases in the middle. The germline CDR1 and CDR2 sequences are LGHDT and YNNKEL (reference sequence). CDR3 nucleotide sequence: TGTGCCAGCAGCCAAGAGGGGACTGGCCTTAAAAGTGGCTACACCTTC. It specifies CASSQEGTGLKSGYTF.

The chain carries TRBV27 and TRBJ2-7; 10 nucleotides match TRBD2. Germline values: CDR1 MNHEY, CDR2 SMNVEV (reference sequence). The CDR3 is 15 amino acids. V lost 6 bases and J lost 5; bases outside the gene matches: 10. The CDR3 DNA reads TGTGCCAGCAGAAAAGCGGGAGGGCCTTTGGACGAGCAGTACTTC. It specifies CASRKAGGPLDEQYF.

V gene TRBV5-1 combines with J gene TRBJ2-1; D not resolved. The CDR3 runs 12 residues. The V gene's germline CDR1 is SGHRS and CDR2 YFSETQ. The V and J ends lost 0 bases and 10 bases respectively, with 8 bases between them. The CDR3 DNA follows: TGCGCCAGCAGCTTGGCGGAAAGGGAGCAGTTCTTC. It is translated as CASSLAEREQFF.

The J gene is TRBJ2-7, the V gene TRBV20-1; D call uncertain. The germline CDR1 and CDR2 sequences are DFQATT and SNEGSKA (reference sequence). The CDR3 sequence is 14 residues long. The V and J ends lost 3 bases and 0 bases respectively, with 12 bases between them. The CDR3 coding sequence is TGCAGTGCTAGTGGAACTGAGAGCTCCTACGAGCAGTACTTC. Translated: CSASGTESSYEQYF.

The chain joins TRBV27 to TRBJ1-1; TRBD1 is a possible D gene (6 bases). The germline V gene has CDR1 MNHEY and CDR2 SMNVEV (reference sequence). V lost 5 bases to trimming and J lost 3 bases, with 13 bases between them. This CDR3 is built from 14 residues. In nucleotides, the CDR3 is TGTGCCAGCAGTCCCAGGGGAGGGGACACTGAAGCTTTCTTT. This encodes CASSPRGGDTEAFF.

This sequence joins TRBV20-1 and TRBJ1-2, with D possibly TRBD1 on 5 matching bases. V lost 6 bases and J lost 6, with 20 bases in between. This CDR3 is 14 amino acids long. Germline-derived CDR1 and CDR2 are DFQATT and SNEGSKA (reference sequence). CDR3 amino acids: CSASGRGARDGYTF. CDR3 DNA: TGCAGTGCAAGTGGTAGAGGGGCTCGTGATGGCTACACCTTC.

The rearrangement joins TRBV19 to TRBJ1-5; the match to TRBD1 covers 7 bases. The CDR3 loop spans 14 amino acids. V was clipped by 5 bases and J by 3 bases; unmatched bases: 4. In germline, CDR1 is LNHDA, CDR2 SQIVND (reference sequence). The CDR3 DNA sequence: TGTGCCAGTAGTTCACAGGGGTACAATCAGCCCCAGCATTTT. Translation gives CASSSQGYNQPQHF.

The chain links TRBV2 to TRBJ2-7; D gene ambiguous. The V end was cut by 3 bases, the J end by 2 bases, with 20 bases between. Per germline, CDR1 SNHLY and CDR2 FYNNEI. This CDR3 region has 17 residues. The CDR3 DNA sequence: TGTGCCAGCAGTGAGAATAATTTGGGCGGATTCACCTACGAGCAGTACTTC. Residues: CASSENNLGGFTYEQYF. Full variable domain (remainder filled in from reference TRBV2 and TRBJ2-7): EPEVTQTPSHQVTQMGQEVILRCVPISNHLYFYWYRQILGQKVEFLVSFYNNEISEKSEIFDDQFSVERPDGSNFTLKIRSTKLEDSAMYFCASSENNLGGFTYEQYFGPGTRLTVT.

The CDR3 DNA follows: TGTGCCAGTAGTATGGGACAGGGAAGCGGGACTGAAGCTTTCTTT. The encoded protein is CASSMGQGSGTEAFF. J is TRBJ1-1 and V is TRBV19; 9 bases fit TRBD1. Germline trimming cut 3 bases from V and 5 bases from J; bases unmatched to any gene: 7. CDR1 and CDR2 from the germline V gene are LNHDA and SQIVND (reference sequence). The CDR3 loop spans 15 amino acids.

The rearrangement links TRBV27 to TRBJ1-1, with a possible D match to TRBD1 (5 bases). V lost 4 bases and J 11 bases, leaving 23 bases between the germline ends. The CDR3 has 15 amino acids. Germline CDR1 is MNHEY and CDR2 is SMNVEV (reference sequence). CDR3 sequence: CASSSAGEGSLGAFF. The CDR3 coding sequence is TGTGCCAGCAGTTCGGCGGGGGAAGGATCATTGGGGGCTTTCTTT.